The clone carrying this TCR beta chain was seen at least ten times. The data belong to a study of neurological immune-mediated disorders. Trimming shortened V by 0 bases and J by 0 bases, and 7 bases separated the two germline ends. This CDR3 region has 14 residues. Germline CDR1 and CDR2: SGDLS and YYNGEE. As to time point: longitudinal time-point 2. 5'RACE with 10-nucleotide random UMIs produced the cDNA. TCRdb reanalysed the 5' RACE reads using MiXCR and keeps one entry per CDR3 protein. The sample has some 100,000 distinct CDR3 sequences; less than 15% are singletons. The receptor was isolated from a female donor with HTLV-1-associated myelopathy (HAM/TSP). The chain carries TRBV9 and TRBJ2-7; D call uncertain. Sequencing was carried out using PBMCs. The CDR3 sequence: CASSVEQASYEQYF. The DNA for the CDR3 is TGTGCCAGCAGCGTAGAGCAGGCCTCCTACGAGCAGTACTTC.